This TCR beta chain is from a study of blood T cells in healthy people across ages. Germline CDR1 reads MNHEY; CDR2 reads SVGAGI. The CDR3 length is 15 residues. V gave up 2 bases and J gave up 0 bases, with 8 bases separating them. Healthy Caucasians from Russia aged about 6 to 100 served as donors. A second PCR, run for roughly 7 to 12 cycles, used a sample-barcoded 5' primer plus a J-beta primer mix. MiXCR was run by TCRdb on the 5' RACE reads, yielding one entry per CDR3 protein. The sample consists of 550,000 to 750,000 distinct CDR3 sequences, under 25% of them appearing once. The sequence was obtained from a man aged 65 to 85 in good health. This chain connects TRBV6-5 to TRBJ1-5, with D hard to call. Sequencing input: blood. Written as DNA, the CDR3 is TGTGCCAGCAGTTACAGACACTCTAGCAATCAGCCCCAGCATTTT. This sequence encodes CASSYRHSSNQPQHF.